The 23 T cell receptor beta chains in this list originate from one sample, sequenced in a study of regulatory T cells in long-lasting Graves disease. Combining iRepertoire HTBI primers with Arm-PCR of CDR3 regions, the authors built TCR beta libraries. One entry per CDR3 protein, called by TCRdb with MiXCR from the multiplex PCR reads. The sample gives 350,000 to 550,000 distinct CDR3 sequences, over 15% of which show up once; around a quarter is in the top ten. Sample time point: newly diagnosed GD, antithyroid drugs for less than 3 months. Construction of the TCR library relied on RNA isolated from PBMCs. The same specimen was also included in a second study, on T cells in Graves' hyperthyroidism and ophthalmopathy.

Sequencing used peripheral blood mononuclear cells (PBMCs), obtained at new diagnosis, from a patient treated with antithyroid drugs. These receptors originate from a woman younger than 30 with Graves disease.

This clonotype was picked up a small number of times. The CDR3 nucleotides read TGTGCCATCTTGGATCGGGAGGCCTACGAGCAGTACTTC. Translating gives CAILDREAYEQYF. The rearrangement uses TRBV10-3 and TRBJ2-7, with 7 positions matching TRBD2. CDR1 is ENHRY and CDR2 is SYGVKD in the germline V gene. The trim removed 8 bases at V and 2 bases at J, leaving 6 bases unmatched. The CDR3 has 13 amino acids.

This clonotype was seen ten or more times. The chain recombines TRBV28 with TRBJ2-7, with a weak D call TRBD1 (5 bases). The CDR3 has 16 residues. Trimming shortened V by 4 bases and J by 4 bases, and 20 bases separated the two germline ends. Germline V gene lookup returns CDR1 MDHEN and CDR2 SYDVKM. The CDR3 loop is CASSWGRGRTSYEQYF. The CDR3 DNA reads TGTGCCAGCAGTTGGGGAAGGGGCCGTACGTCGTACGAGCAGTACTTC.

This clonotype was detected only a few times. This chain uses TRBV12-5 with TRBJ2-1; a possible D gene is TRBD2 (5 bases). The V gene lost 6 bases and the J gene lost 9 bases, with 12 bases spanning the gap. Germline V gene data show CDR1 as LGHNT and CDR2 as FRNRAP. The CDR3 contains 12 residues. As DNA, the CDR3 is TGTGCTAGTGGACTAGAGGTGGGTGAGCAGTTCTTC. Translating it yields CASGLEVGEQFF.

The chain has TRBV12-5 and TRBJ2-2; D remains unclear. The V end lost 8 bases, the J end lost 7 bases, and 26 bases lay between the germline ends. This CDR3 comprises 17 residues. Germline V gene sequence: CDR1 LGHNT, CDR2 FRNRAP. Here the CDR3 reads CASRKIHTHTNLGELFF. The CDR3 DNA reads TGTGCTAGTCGGAAAATACATACCCACACCAACCTCGGGGAGCTGTTTTTT.

CDR3: CASSTAEVEGEKLFF. In nucleotides, the CDR3 is TGTGCCAGCAGTACCGCGGAGGTCGAGGGTGAAAAACTGTTTTTT. The chain has TRBV2 and TRBJ1-4; no firm D call. Trimming pared 5 bases from V and 7 bases from J, leaving 17 bases between. Germline CDR1 reads SNHLY; CDR2 reads FYNNEI. There are 15 residues in the CDR3.

The chain carries TRBV7-9 and TRBJ2-7, with TRBD1 matching over 8 bases. Germline V gene sequence: CDR1 SEHNR, CDR2 FQNEAQ (reference sequence). The CDR3 consists of 16 residues. Trimming cost V 0 bases and J 5 bases; bases outside gene matches: 9. The CDR3 sequence: CASSLADRGILHEQYF. In DNA form, the CDR3 reads TGTGCCAGCAGCTTAGCAGACAGGGGAATTCTCCACGAGCAGTACTTC. The full variable domain, in which reference TRBV7-9 and TRBJ2-7 provide the parts outside the CDR3, is DTGVSQNPRHKITKRGQNVTFRCDPISEHNRLYWYRQTLGQGPEFLTYFQNEAQLEKSRLLSDRFSAERPKGSFSTLEIQRTEQGDSAMYLCASSLADRGILHEQYFGPGTRLTVT.

This clonotype occurred many times. V is TRBV20-1 and J is TRBJ2-7, with TRBD1 as a possible D gene (5 bases). This CDR3 has 12 residues. Germline values: CDR1 DFQATT, CDR2 SNEGSKA (reference sequence). V lost 3 bases to trimming and J lost 7 bases, with 13 bases between them. The CDR3 DNA reads TGCAGTGCTAGGGTAGGGGCGAGGGAGCAGTACTTC. It is translated as CSARVGAREQYF.

In its sample, this clonotype was seen a few times. The chain joins TRBV15 to TRBJ2-1, with 9 bases lining up with TRBD1. The junction had 7 bases not matched to a gene; V was cut back by 4 bases and J by 6 bases. The CDR3 length is 15 residues. The germline V gene has CDR1 LNHNV and CDR2 YYDKDF (reference sequence). The CDR3 loop is CATSKPGQGTNEQFF. DNA for the CDR3: TGTGCCACCAGCAAGCCGGGACAGGGTACCAATGAGCAGTTCTTC.

The CDR3 sequence is CASSGGRTGGNEQFF. The CDR3 DNA sequence: TGTGCCAGCAGTGGGGGGAGGACAGGAGGCAATGAGCAGTTCTTC. The chain uses TRBV7-8 and TRBJ2-1, with D possibly being TRBD1 (7 bases). Germline loops: CDR1 SGHVS, CDR2 FQNEAQ. The CDR3 totals 15 residues. V lost 6 bases to trimming and J lost 6 bases, with 18 bases between them.

This clonotype has a handful of counts. This rearrangement joins TRBV28 to TRBJ2-1, with 16 nucleotides matching TRBD2. After removal of 6 bases from V and 15 bases from J, the junction contained 8 bases not matched to a gene. Germline values: CDR1 MDHEN, CDR2 SYDVKM. This CDR3 is built from 14 residues. The CDR3 region is CASRPGLAGGPWFF. CDR3 nucleotides: TGTGCCAGCAGGCCGGGACTAGCGGGAGGGCCGTGGTTCTTC.

This clonotype occurred many times. This chain joins TRBV20-1 and TRBJ2-1, with D possibly TRBD2 on 6 matching bases. The CDR3 has 11 residues. Germline CDR1 DFQATT, CDR2 SNEGSKA (reference sequence). V gave up 5 bases and J gave up 9 bases, with 11 bases separating them. Here the CDR3 DNA reads TGCAGTGCTGGACTACTCGGTGAGCAGTTCTTC. This translates into CSAGLLGEQFF.

This CDR3 is CSARSSVLGSEQFF. DNA for the CDR3: TGCAGTGCTCGGAGCTCGGTTCTTGGTAGTGAGCAGTTCTTC. This sequence joins TRBV20-1 and TRBJ2-1; D gene unclear. Deletions cut 5 bases from V and 9 bases from J, with 20 bases between. The CDR3 has 14 amino acids. Germline CDR1 DFQATT, CDR2 SNEGSKA (reference sequence).

This rearrangement joins TRBV7-3 to TRBJ2-2, with TRBD2 identical over 8 bases. After removal of 4 bases from V and 0 bases from J, the junction contained 4 bases not matched to a gene. The CDR3 covers 16 residues. Germline loops: CDR1 SGHTA, CDR2 FQGTGA. The CDR3 here is CASSSLAATNTGELFF. The CDR3 coding sequence is TGTGCCAGCAGCTCACTAGCGGCCACGAACACCGGGGAGCTGTTTTTT.

This chain connects TRBV11-2 to TRBJ2-7, with D maybe TRBD1 (6 bases). Per the germline V gene, CDR1 is SGHAT and CDR2 is FQNNGV. The CDR3 loop spans 12 amino acids. The ends were cut back, 10 bases at V and 4 bases at J, with 14 bases in the middle. In DNA, the CDR3 is TGTGCCACAGGAGACAGGAGGTACGAGCAGTACTTC. Amino acid sequence: CATGDRRYEQYF. Looking up the rest from reference TRBV11-2 and TRBJ2-7 gives the full variable domain: EAGVAQSPRYKIIEKRQSVAFWCNPISGHATLYWYQQILGQGPKLLIQFQNNGVVDDSQLPKDRFSAERLKGVDSTLKIQPAKLEDSAVYLCATGDRRYEQYFGPGTRLTVT.

The gene calls are TRBV5-1 and TRBJ2-7, with 9 bases identical to TRBD1. The CDR3 has 14 residues. V was pared by 1 base and J by 6 bases, with 5 bases of the junction left unmatched. Germline lookup yields CDR1 SGHRS and CDR2 YFSETQ. CDR3 in amino acids: CASSLRGQGSEQYF. CDR3 nucleotides: TGCGCCAGCAGCTTGAGGGGACAGGGAAGCGAGCAGTACTTC.

This clonotype was counted only a few times. This CDR3 reads CASNPTGEINTGELFF. CDR3 sequence (DNA): TGTGCCAGCAATCCAACAGGGGAGATTAACACCGGGGAGCTGTTTTTT. The V call is TRBV28, the J call TRBJ2-2, with 7 bases that match TRBD1. V was clipped by 7 bases and J by 2 bases; unmatched bases: 10. Looked up from germline, CDR1 is MDHEN and CDR2 is SYDVKM. CDR3 length: 16 amino acids.

Ten or more counts support this clonotype. J is TRBJ2-2 and V is TRBV27; the match to TRBD2 covers 7 bases. V shed 2 bases and J 7 bases; nucleotides not matched to a gene: 16. The germline gives CDR1 MNHEY, CDR2 SMNVEV (reference sequence). CDR3 size: 18 residues. DNA for the CDR3: TGTGCCAGCAGTTTAAGGGGTCTAAAGGGAGGGCCTAGCGGGGAGCTGTTTTTT. Translating gives CASSLRGLKGGPSGELFF.

This clonotype was observed a few times. This chain connects TRBV12-3 or TRBV12-4 to TRBJ2-1; 10 bases line up with TRBD2. With 4 bases clipped from V and 9 bases from J, the junction kept 15 bases outside the gene matches. CDR3 length: 17 amino acids. This chain's CDR3 is CASSYSLGAGGPSEQFF. The CDR3 DNA is TGTGCCAGCAGTTACAGTTTGGGAGCGGGAGGGCCGAGTGAGCAGTTCTTC.

This chain links TRBV6-1 with TRBJ1-1; TRBD1 agrees at 7 bases. Trimming at V came to 4 bases and at J to 5 bases, leaving 4 bases not matched to a gene. CDR1 MNHNS and CDR2 SASEGT come from the germline V gene. The CDR3 is 13 residues long. CDR3 protein: CASSADRWTEAFF. The CDR3 DNA reads as TGTGCCAGCAGTGCGGACAGGTGGACTGAAGCTTTCTTT.

V is TRBV6-1 and J is TRBJ2-7; D gene unclear. The CDR3 contains 15 residues. Per germline, CDR1 MNHNS and CDR2 SASEGT. The V gene lost 6 bases and the J gene lost 1 base, with 16 bases spanning the gap. CDR3 loop: CASSVESQSSYEQYF. The CDR3 coding sequence is TGTGCCAGCAGCGTTGAAAGTCAGAGTTCCTACGAGCAGTACTTC.

This clonotype was found many times. V is TRBV4-1 and J is TRBJ2-7; 15 positions agree with TRBD2. The CDR3 contains 16 residues. With 3 bases clipped from V and 1 base from J, the junction kept 1 base outside the gene matches. From germline, CDR1 is MGHRA and CDR2 YSYEKL. The CDR3 region is CASSHGLAGGSYEQYF. Here the CDR3 DNA reads TGCGCCAGCAGCCATGGACTAGCGGGAGGGTCCTACGAGCAGTACTTC.

A few counts support this clonotype. CDR3 in amino acids: CASSYPPGTGFEKLFF. Written as DNA, the CDR3 is TGTGCCAGCAGTTATCCCCCCGGGACAGGGTTCGAAAAACTGTTTTTT. The chain links TRBV6-9 to TRBJ1-4, with 9 bases identical to TRBD1. CDR1 is MNHGY and CDR2 is SVAAGI in the germline V gene. Trimming took 2 bases from V and 8 from J; bases not matched to a gene: 9. This CDR3 has 16 amino acids.

This clonotype showed up many times. This sequence joins TRBV18 and TRBJ1-2, with a weak D call TRBD1 (6 bases). This CDR3 contains 14 residues. Germline CDR1 reads KGHSH; CDR2 reads LQKENI. V gave up 5 bases and J gave up 3 bases, with 13 bases separating them. CDR3 sequence (DNA): TGTGCCAGCTCAACAAAACAGGGCTACTATGGCTACACCTTC. Protein sequence: CASSTKQGYYGYTF.